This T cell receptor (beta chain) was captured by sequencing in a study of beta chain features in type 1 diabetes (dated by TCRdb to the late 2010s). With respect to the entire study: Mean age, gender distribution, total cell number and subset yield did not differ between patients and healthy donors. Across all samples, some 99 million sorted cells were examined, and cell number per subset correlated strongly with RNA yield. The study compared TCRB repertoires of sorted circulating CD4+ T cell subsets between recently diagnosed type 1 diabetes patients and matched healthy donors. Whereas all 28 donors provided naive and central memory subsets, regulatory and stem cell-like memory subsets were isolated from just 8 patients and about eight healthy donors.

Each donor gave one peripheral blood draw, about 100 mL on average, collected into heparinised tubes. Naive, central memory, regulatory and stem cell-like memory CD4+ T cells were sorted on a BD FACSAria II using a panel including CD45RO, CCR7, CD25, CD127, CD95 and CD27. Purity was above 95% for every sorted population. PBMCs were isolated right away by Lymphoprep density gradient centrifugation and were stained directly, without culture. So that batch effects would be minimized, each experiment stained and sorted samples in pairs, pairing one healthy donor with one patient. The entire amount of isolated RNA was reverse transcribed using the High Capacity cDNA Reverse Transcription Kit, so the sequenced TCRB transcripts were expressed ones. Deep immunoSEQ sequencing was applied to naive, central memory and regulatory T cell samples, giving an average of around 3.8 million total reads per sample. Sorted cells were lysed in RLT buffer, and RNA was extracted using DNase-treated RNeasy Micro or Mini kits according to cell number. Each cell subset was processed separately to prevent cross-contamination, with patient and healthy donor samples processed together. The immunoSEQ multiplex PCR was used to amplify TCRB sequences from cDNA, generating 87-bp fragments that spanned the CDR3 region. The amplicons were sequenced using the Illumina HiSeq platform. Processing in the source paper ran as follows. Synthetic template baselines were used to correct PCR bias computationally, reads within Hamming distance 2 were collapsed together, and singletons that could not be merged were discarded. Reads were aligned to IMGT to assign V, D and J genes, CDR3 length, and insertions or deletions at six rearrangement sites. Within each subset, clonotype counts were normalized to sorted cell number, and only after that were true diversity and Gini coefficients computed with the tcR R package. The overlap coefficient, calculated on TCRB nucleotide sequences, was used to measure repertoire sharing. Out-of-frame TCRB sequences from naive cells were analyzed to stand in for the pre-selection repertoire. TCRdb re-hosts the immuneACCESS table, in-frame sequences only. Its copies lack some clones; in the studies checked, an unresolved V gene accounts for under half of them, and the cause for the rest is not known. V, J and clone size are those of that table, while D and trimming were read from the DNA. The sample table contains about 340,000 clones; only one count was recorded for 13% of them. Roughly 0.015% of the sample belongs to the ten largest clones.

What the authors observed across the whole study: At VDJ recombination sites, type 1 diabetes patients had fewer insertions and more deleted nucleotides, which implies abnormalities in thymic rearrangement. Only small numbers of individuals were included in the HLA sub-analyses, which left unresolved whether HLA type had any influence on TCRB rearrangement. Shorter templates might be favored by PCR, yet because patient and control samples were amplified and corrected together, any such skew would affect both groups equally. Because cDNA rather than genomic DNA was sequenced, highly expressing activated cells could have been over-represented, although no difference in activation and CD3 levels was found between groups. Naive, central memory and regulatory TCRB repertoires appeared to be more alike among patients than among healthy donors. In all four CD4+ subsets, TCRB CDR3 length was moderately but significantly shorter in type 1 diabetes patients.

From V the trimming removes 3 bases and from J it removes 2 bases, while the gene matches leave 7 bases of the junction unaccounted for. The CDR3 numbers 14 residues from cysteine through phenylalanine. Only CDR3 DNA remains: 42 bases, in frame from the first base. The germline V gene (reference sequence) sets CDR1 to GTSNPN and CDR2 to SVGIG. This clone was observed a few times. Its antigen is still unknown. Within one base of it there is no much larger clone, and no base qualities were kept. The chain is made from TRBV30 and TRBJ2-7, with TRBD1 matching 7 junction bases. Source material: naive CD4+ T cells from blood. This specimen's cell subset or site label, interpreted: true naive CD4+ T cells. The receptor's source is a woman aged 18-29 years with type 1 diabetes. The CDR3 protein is CAWRAPGQTYEQYF. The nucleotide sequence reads TGTGCCTGGAGAGCACCGGGACAGACCTACGAGCAGTACTTC.